These 6 T cell receptor beta chains originate from one sample sequenced in a study of cytomegalovirus exposure and HLA in healthy donors. Profiled with immunoSEQ multiplex PCR; TCRdb holds only in-frame clones, not every one. The table includes tens of thousands of clones, over 85% detected once. The sequencing input was PBMCs. The source of these receptors is a woman aged 25 to 39 in good health and CMV-seronegative.

The genes are TRBV25-1 and TRBJ2-5; TRBD1 is a possible D gene (6 bases). The CDR3 loop spans 14 amino acids. The germline V gene encodes CDR1 MGHDK and CDR2 SYGVNS. Trimming took 10 bases from V and 5 from J, leaving 20 bases between them. The CDR3 region has the DNA TGTGCCACCCAGGGGTTCCAGGGACGGGAGACCCAGTACTTC. It encodes CATQGFQGRETQYF.

This chain uses TRBV28 with TRBJ1-4; a possible D gene is TRBD1 (5 bases). This CDR3 spans 14 amino acids. The germline gives CDR1 MDHEN, CDR2 SYDVKM. The V and J ends lost 5 bases and 7 bases respectively, with 14 bases between them. The chain's CDR3 is CASSPSTGGEKLFF. Here the CDR3 DNA reads TGTGCCAGCAGTCCGAGTACCGGGGGTGAAAAACTGTTTTTT.

The rearrangement joins TRBV19 to TRBJ1-2; D perhaps matches TRBD1 (5 bases). Germline lookup yields CDR1 LNHDA and CDR2 SQIVND (reference sequence). The CDR3 extends over 16 amino acids. V lost 3 bases and J lost 8, with 22 bases in between. CDR3 sequence: CASSIRTLQHPEGYTF. The CDR3 coding sequence is TGTGCCAGTAGTATTAGGACATTACAGCACCCGGAGGGCTACACCTTC.

This clone was observed once. The V gene is TRBV10-2, the J gene TRBJ2-7; D perhaps matches TRBD2 (5 bases). Trimming shortened V by 3 bases and J by 1 base, and 7 bases separated the two germline ends. This CDR3 contains 13 residues. Germline V gene data show CDR1 as WSHSY and CDR2 as SAAADI. CDR3: CASSDGLSYEQYF. The CDR3 coding sequence is TGCGCCAGCAGTGACGGACTTTCCTACGAGCAGTACTTC.

This clone occurred once. The CDR3: CASSLVSEAFF. The CDR3 coding sequence is TGTGCCAGCAGTTTGGTCAGTGAAGCTTTCTTT. The genes are TRBV28 and TRBJ1-1; no clear D. CDR1 is MDHEN and CDR2 is SYDVKM in the germline V gene. The V end was cut by 3 bases, the J end by 7 bases, with 6 bases between. The CDR3 has 11 residues. Complete variable domain (other parts from reference TRBV28 and TRBJ1-1): DVKVTQSSRYLVKRTGEKVFLECVQDMDHENMFWYRQDPGLGLRLIYFSYDVKMKEKGDIPEGYSVSREKKERFSLILESASTNQTSMYLCASSLVSEAFFGQGTRLTVV.

The chain recombines TRBV6-1 with TRBJ2-7, with 10 bases lining up with TRBD1. The CDR3 contains 15 residues. CDR1 is MNHNS, CDR2 SASEGT, per germline. J lost 3 bases, V lost 5 bases, and 7 bases had no gene match. In nucleotides, the CDR3 is TGTGCCAGCAGTCCGGGACAGGGGTCATTCTACGAGCAGTACTTC. Protein: CASSPGQGSFYEQYF.